This TCR beta chain was sequenced during a study of shared clonotypes between healthy human individuals. Turning to the study itself: Each donor had three CD4 naive, three CD4 memory, two CD8 naive and one CD8 memory plate.

Trimming took 0 bases from V and 1 from J; bases not matched to a gene: 3. In germline, CDR1 is SGHRS, CDR2 YFSETQ. CDR3 size: 15 residues. The sample holds one count of this clone. What it binds is unknown. Study findings and constraints: Depth of sequencing was expected to influence donor clonotype sharing.

Assay execution proceeded at the deep level. In the original analysis: In the immunoSEQ data, sequences were junction-only and lacked quality scores, so filtering differed. Clones were read by immunoSEQ multiplex PCR, and TCRdb kept only the in-frame ones, dropping some. V, J and clone size are those of that table, while D and trimming were read from the DNA. The repertoire holds about 2 million clones, with around 95% as singletons. The chain couples TRBV5-1 to TRBJ2-5; TRBD2 matches 7 bases. Sequencing was carried out using naive CD4+ T cells sorted from blood. Subset described: CD45RA+ positively selected. This TCR came from a man aged 18 to 30 in good health. The CDR3 DNA reads TGCGCCAGCAGCTTGGAAACGGGGGGCCAAGAGACCCAGTACTTC. Translated: CASSLETGGQETQYF.